Described below is a single T cell receptor (beta chain) sequence and its context. Its antigen is unidentified. Some clones are missing from TCRdb's copy, which holds only in-frame ones; the method was immunoSEQ multiplex PCR. Here the sample spans tens of thousands of clones, 90% to 95% being singletons. Germline V CDR1 and CDR2: MDHEN, SYDVKM. This CDR3 spans 16 amino acids. The V and J ends lost 4 bases and 6 bases respectively, with 16 bases between them. This entry comes from a study of T cell responses to AZD1222 COVID-19 vaccine. Broader study findings: Seropositivity was recorded at baseline in only a handful of AZD1222 recipients. Distributed over spike, vaccine-associated CD4 TCRs predominated at 160-218 and 743-854. No day 14 peak samples; only post-peak repertoires were characterized.

This specimen consisted of peripheral blood, obtained on day 0 of MenACWY control vaccination. The genes are TRBV28 and TRBJ1-6, with D perhaps TRBD1 (6 bases). The receptor comes from an adult in good health. CDR3 loop: CASSSPKGGINSPLHF. CDR3 nucleotides: TGTGCCAGCAGTTCGCCCAAGGGGGGAATTAATTCACCCCTCCACTTT.